Below, 22 T cell receptor beta chains from the same sample are listed, as sequenced in a study of T cell repertoires in cytomegalovirus infection. TCRdb independently ran MiXCR on the reads; one entry per CDR3 protein. The table shows about 69,000 distinct CDR3 sequences, with around 30% occurring only once. Their recognized antigens are unknown. This sample comprised CD8+ T cells from cultured PBMCs, obtained from culture after CMV antigen stimulation. The receptors were gathered from a human donor in good health (CMV status not recorded). Some clones in this sample may be carry-over from other donors' samples.

In this sample, this clonotype turned up many times. The V and J genes are TRBV6-6 and TRBJ1-3; D is uncertain. V dropped 2 bases and J dropped 1 base, with 9 bases sitting between them. The CDR3 totals 15 residues. CDR1 is MNHNY, CDR2 SVGAGI, per germline (reference sequence). The CDR3 loop reads CASSYPLVSGNTIYF. The CDR3 DNA reads TGTGCCAGCAGTTACCCCTTAGTGTCTGGAAACACCATATATTTT.

This clonotype appeared a few times. This chain joins TRBV12-3 or TRBV12-4 and TRBJ2-3; D not certain. The ends were cut back, 6 bases at V and 0 bases at J, with 10 bases in the middle. This CDR3 contains 14 residues. CDR3 sequence reads: CASSRGGSTDTQYF. CDR3 coding DNA: TGTGCCAGCAGCCGAGGTGGTAGCACAGATACGCAGTATTTT.

The table lists this clonotype with a few counts. V and J are TRBV15 and TRBJ1-2, with 10 positions matching TRBD1. Trimming at V came to 5 bases and at J to 6 bases, leaving 6 bases not matched to a gene. The CDR3 runs to 14 residues. Germline loops: CDR1 LNHNV, CDR2 YYDKDF (reference sequence). CDR3 bases: TGTGCCACCAGCTTGGGACAGGGGAAGGATGGCTACACCTTC. Translated, it gives CATSLGQGKDGYTF.

CDR3 in DNA: TGTGCCAGCAGCTTGGTGGCTAGCGGGGCACTTTACAATGAGCAGTTCTTC. Its translation: CASSLVASGALYNEQFF. The chain employs TRBV5-6 and TRBJ2-1; 9 nucleotides match TRBD2. There are 17 residues in the CDR3. Trimming at V came to 0 bases and at J to 4 bases, leaving 8 bases not matched to a gene. Germline-derived CDR1 and CDR2 are SGHDT and YYEEEE.

To note about this clonotype: At one end the junction does not follow the germline gene, possibly because of a read error. V and J are TRBV19 and TRBJ2-3; 11 bases align to TRBD2. Germline CDR1 LNHDA, CDR2 SQIVND (reference sequence). CDR3 size: 17 residues. The CDR3 DNA follows: TGTGCCAGTAGGATAGCGGGAGGGCGCCAGGGCACAGATACGCAGTATTTT. Amino acids: CASRIAGGRQGTDTQYF.

Remarks on this clonotype: A clone one base away is much larger, so this may be a read error. The rearrangement joins TRBV7-9 to TRBJ1-3, with D hard to call. The CDR3 totals 16 residues. CDR1 is SEHNR and CDR2 is FQNEAQ in the germline V gene (reference sequence). This CDR3 is CASGLAGWISGNTIYF. The CDR3 nucleotides are TGTGCCAGCGGCTTAGCGGGGTGGATCTCTGGAAACACCATATATTTT.

The chain joins TRBV11-2 to TRBJ2-3, with D uncertain. V gave up 1 base and J gave up 5 bases, with 13 bases separating them. Germline V gene lookup returns CDR1 SGHAT and CDR2 FQNNGV. The CDR3 consists of 15 residues. The CDR3 region is CASSLGPRKGDTQYF. CDR3 nucleotides: TGTGCCAGCAGCTTAGGACCGAGAAAGGGAGATACGCAGTATTTT. The variable domain in full, with the rest retrieved from reference TRBV11-2 and TRBJ2-3, is EAGVAQSPRYKIIEKRQSVAFWCNPISGHATLYWYQQILGQGPKLLIQFQNNGVVDDSQLPKDRFSAERLKGVDSTLKIQPAKLEDSAVYLCASSLGPRKGDTQYFGPGTRLTVL.

The gene calls are TRBV11-2 and TRBJ1-1; tentatively, D is TRBD1 (6 bases). There are 14 residues in the CDR3. Looked up from germline, CDR1 is SGHAT and CDR2 is FQNNGV. V gave up 4 bases and J gave up 6 bases, with 15 bases separating them. CDR3 protein: CASSSPMDRAEAFF. For the CDR3, the DNA is TGTGCCAGCAGCTCCCCGATGGACAGAGCTGAAGCTTTCTTT. Supplemented by reference TRBV11-2 and TRBJ1-1, the full variable domain reads EAGVAQSPRYKIIEKRQSVAFWCNPISGHATLYWYQQILGQGPKLLIQFQNNGVVDDSQLPKDRFSAERLKGVDSTLKIQPAKLEDSAVYLCASSSPMDRAEAFFGQGTRLTVV.

This clonotype was seen more than once but under ten times. V and J are TRBV7-6 and TRBJ2-5; D is tentatively TRBD1 or TRBD2 (6 bases each). Germline CDR1 is SGHVS and CDR2 is FNYEAQ. The CDR3 loop spans 16 amino acids. Trimming left V 4 bases short and J 5 bases short, with 20 bases between. The CDR3 protein is CASSSSGLQGWETQYF. CDR3 coding DNA: TGTGCCAGCAGCTCGAGCGGACTACAGGGATGGGAGACCCAGTACTTC.

V is TRBV5-6 and J is TRBJ2-5; D may be TRBD2 (6 bases). The germline V gene encodes CDR1 SGHDT and CDR2 YYEEEE. The V end was cut by 3 bases, the J end by 1 base, with 10 bases between. The CDR3 has 14 residues. CDR3 nucleotides: TGTGCCAGCAGCTGGGGGGTCCTCCAAGAGACCCAGTACTTC. This gives the protein CASSWGVLQETQYF.

CDR3 residues: CASSIGQNTEAFF. The CDR3 DNA is TGTGCCAGTAGTATCGGCCAGAACACTGAAGCTTTCTTT. This rearrangement joins TRBV19 to TRBJ1-1, with D uncertain. The CDR3 is 13 residues long. Germline V lookup: CDR1 LNHDA, CDR2 SQIVND (reference sequence). V was trimmed by 3 bases and J by 1 base, leaving 6 bases between them.

This clonotype appeared a single time. The junction departs from germline at one end; a sequencing error may be responsible. The J gene is TRBJ2-5, the V gene TRBV25-1; D perhaps matches TRBD1 (5 bases). This CDR3 region has 11 residues. The V gene's germline CDR1 is MGHDK and CDR2 SYGVNS. CDR3 DNA: TGTGCCAGCAGTGAATCGGCGACAGCATTCTTC. Amino acid sequence: CASSESATAFF.

This clonotype was seen more than once but under ten times. The chain carries TRBV3-1 and TRBJ2-5; D might be TRBD1 (6 bases). The CDR3 spans 15 residues. Trimming pared 5 bases from V and 1 base from J, leaving 14 bases between. Germline V gene lookup returns CDR1 LGHDT and CDR2 YNNKEL (reference sequence). CDR3 in DNA: TGTGCCAGCAGCTTGAGAACAGGGTTCCAAGAGACCCAGTACTTC. Translation: CASSLRTGFQETQYF.

Only a few counts were recorded for this clonotype. V gene TRBV27 combines with J gene TRBJ2-1, with 7 bases aligning to TRBD2. CDR1 and CDR2 (germline): MNHEY, SMNVEV (reference sequence). Trimming at V came to 7 bases and at J to 7 bases, leaving 7 bases not matched to a gene. The CDR3 contains 13 residues. The CDR3 region is CASIGTIINEQFF. CDR3 in DNA: TGTGCCAGCATCGGGACTATCATAAATGAGCAGTTCTTC.

The chain employs TRBV2 and TRBJ1-1; D remains ambiguous. The V gene lost 6 bases and the J gene lost 3 bases, with 11 bases spanning the gap. CDR3 length equals 13 residues. Germline values: CDR1 SNHLY, CDR2 FYNNEI. The CDR3 region has the DNA TGTGCCAGCAGGTCGGGAGGCGACACTGAAGCTTTCTTT. It specifies CASRSGGDTEAFF.

This clonotype was seen ten or more times. The chain uses TRBV6-1 and TRBJ1-1, with D perhaps matching TRBD1 (5 bases). CDR1 is MNHNS and CDR2 is SASEGT in the germline V gene. Trimming removed 4 bases from V and 0 bases from J, with 12 bases in between. The CDR3 consists of 15 residues. CDR3 DNA: TGTGCCAGCAGTGGGTGGGGCTTTCTGAACACTGAAGCTTTCTTT. Translation: CASSGWGFLNTEAFF.

This clonotype was seen many times. CDR3 DNA: TGTGCCAGCAGCTCGAGGACAGACGGCTACACCTTC. The encoded protein is CASSSRTDGYTF. The chain couples TRBV7-9 to TRBJ1-2, with TRBD1 as a possible D gene (6 bases). Germline V gene data show CDR1 as SEHNR and CDR2 as FQNEAQ (reference sequence). Trimming removed 4 bases from V and 8 bases from J, with 11 bases in between. This CDR3 is 12 amino acids long.

The chain has TRBV20-1 and TRBJ2-2; TRBD1 aligns across 7 bases. With 7 bases clipped from V and 4 bases from J, the junction kept 9 bases outside the gene matches. CDR1 and CDR2 from the germline V gene are DFQATT and SNEGSKA (reference sequence). This CDR3 region has 14 residues. In DNA form, the CDR3 reads TGCAGTGTGAGGGGGCCCCTTGGCACCGGGGAGCTGTTTTTT. As protein: CSVRGPLGTGELFF.

This clonotype was seen at least ten times. This CDR3 is CASSPGGSTDTQYF. For the CDR3, the DNA is TGTGCCAGCAGCCCCGGAGGGAGCACAGATACGCAGTATTTT. This chain connects TRBV7-2 to TRBJ2-3; weak D call: TRBD2 (6 bases). CDR1 and CDR2 (germline): SGHTA, FQGNSA. Trimming shortened V by 5 bases and J by 0 bases, and 9 bases separated the two germline ends. This CDR3 has 14 residues.

The chain has TRBV27 and TRBJ2-3, with D perhaps matching TRBD1 (6 bases). CDR1 and CDR2 (germline): MNHEY, SMNVEV (reference sequence). This CDR3 spans 15 amino acids. V lost 6 bases to trimming and J lost 0 bases, with 13 bases between them. The chain's CDR3 is CASSRGQSSTDTQYF. The CDR3 DNA is TGTGCCAGCAGCCGCGGACAGTCTAGCACAGATACGCAGTATTTT.

The chain is built from TRBV27 and TRBJ1-1; D not resolved. Trimming stripped 1 base from V and 1 base from J, with 4 bases between. This CDR3 comprises 13 residues. Germline assignment: CDR1 MNHEY and CDR2 SMNVEV (reference sequence). DNA of the CDR3: TGTGCCAGCAGTTTATACAAGAACACTGAAGCTTTCTTT. Its translation: CASSLYKNTEAFF.

The chain carries TRBV7-8 and TRBJ1-6; unclear D gene. V lost 1 base to trimming and J lost 7 bases, with 11 bases between them. The CDR3 is 15 residues long. The germline CDR1 and CDR2 sequences are SGHVS and FQNEAQ. The CDR3 is CASSLVRSFNSPLHF. In DNA, the CDR3 is TGTGCCAGCAGCTTAGTGAGGAGCTTCAATTCACCCCTCCACTTT.